The entry below gives a single T cell receptor (beta chain) sequence along with its context. Other DNA sequences of this sample code for an identical CDR3. The source of the sample is a study of blood T cell repertoires in COVID-19. Sequencing was performed with immunoSEQ multiplex PCR; in TCRdb, only in-frame clones are kept and a portion is missing. The sample has roughly 250,000 clones, roughly 90% seen once. Trimming pared 7 bases from V and 3 bases from J, leaving 15 bases between. Germline CDR1 KGHDR, CDR2 SFDVKD. This CDR3 has 14 amino acids. The chain joins TRBV24-1 to TRBJ2-7, with D possibly matching TRBD1 (6 bases). Sequencing was performed on PBMCs or T cells enriched from blood (not recorded which). The TCR comes from a man in his forties who had recovered from COVID-19. This CDR3 is CATSDPDRGYEQYF. CDR3 DNA sequence: TGTGCCACCAGCGACCCGGACAGAGGCTACGAGCAGTACTTC.